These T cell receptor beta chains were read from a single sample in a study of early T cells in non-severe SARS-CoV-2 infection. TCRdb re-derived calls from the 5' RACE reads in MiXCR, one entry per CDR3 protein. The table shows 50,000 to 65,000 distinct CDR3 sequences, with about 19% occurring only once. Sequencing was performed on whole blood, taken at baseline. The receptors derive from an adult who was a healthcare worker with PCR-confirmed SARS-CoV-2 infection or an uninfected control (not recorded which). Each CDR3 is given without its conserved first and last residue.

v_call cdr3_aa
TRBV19 ATGQGMNTEAF
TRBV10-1 ASSGGNSGANVLT
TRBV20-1 SASTGTKYNEQF
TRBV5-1 ASSLGPLGDQPQH
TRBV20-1 SARRDSINEQF
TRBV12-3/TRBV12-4 ASRTGPTYNEQF
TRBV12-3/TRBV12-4 ASSLRRTSRTDTQY
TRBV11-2 ASSPQAEIYGYT
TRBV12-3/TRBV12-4 ASSLAPGGEVKAF
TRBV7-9 ASSFDRSIT
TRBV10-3 AISETNEKLF
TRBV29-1 SVARSLNEKLF
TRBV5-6 ASSLARDGLLTEAF
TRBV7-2 ASSLEPVKGGEQF
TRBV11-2 ASSSDREVQPQH
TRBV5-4 ASSLGLVVTEAF